One and the same sample provided the 27 T cell receptor beta chains below, sequenced in a study of Graves' ophthalmopathy and Graves' hyperthyroidism. From RNA, the CDR3 regions of TCR beta chains were amplified and sequenced. An opening RT-PCR round employed HTBI primers and preceded a second-round multiplex PCR. A single record per CDR3 protein comes from TCRdb applying MiXCR to the multiplex PCR reads. The sample has 580,000 or so distinct CDR3 sequences, under 45% seen once. The sequenced material came from peripheral blood or thyroid tissue (not recorded which). The receptor set was obtained from an adult man with Graves' hyperthyroidism.

The rearrangement joins TRBV9 to TRBJ2-3; either TRBD1 or TRBD2 may fit D (6 bases each). The CDR3 runs to 17 residues. The V end was cut by 4 bases, the J end by 4 bases, with 22 bases between. CDR1 is SGDLS and CDR2 is YYNGEE in the germline V gene. CDR3 nucleotide sequence: TGTGCCAGCAGCCAAGAACCCGGCGGGACATTGGCAGATACGCAGTATTTT. This sequence encodes CASSQEPGGTLADTQYF.

This clonotype was seen repeatedly, ten times or more. The chain uses TRBV12-3 or TRBV12-4 and TRBJ2-5; 7 positions match TRBD1. This CDR3 region has 13 residues. V shed 6 bases, J shed 2 bases, and the junction held 3 bases outside the gene matches. The CDR3 DNA reads as TGTGCCAGCAGCTCGGGACAGCAAGAGACCCAGTACTTC. Translated, it gives CASSSGQQETQYF.

This clonotype was detected a few times. The chain uses TRBV28 and TRBJ1-1; D perhaps matches TRBD1 (5 bases). The CDR3 is 15 residues long. V was trimmed by 4 bases and J by 3 bases, leaving 15 bases between them. Germline V gene data show CDR1 as MDHEN and CDR2 as SYDVKM. The CDR3 loop reads CASSSPQQDYTEAFF. DNA of the CDR3: TGTGCCAGCAGTTCTCCCCAACAGGACTACACTGAAGCTTTCTTT.

This clonotype was seen more than once but under ten times. The chain links TRBV20-1 to TRBJ2-3; TRBD2 might be the D (6 bases). V dropped 1 base and J dropped 2 bases, with 13 bases sitting between them. Germline V gives CDR1 DFQATT, CDR2 SNEGSKA (reference sequence). This CDR3 region has 15 residues. The CDR3: CSARVVAEHTDTQYF. The CDR3 DNA sequence: TGCAGTGCTAGAGTGGTAGCGGAACACACAGATACGCAGTATTTT.

The rearrangement links TRBV10-2 to TRBJ1-4; 8 positions agree with TRBD1. The CDR3 has 14 residues. The V gene end was trimmed by 6 bases and the J gene end by 6 bases; junction bases not matched to a gene: 6. CDR1 is WSHSY, CDR2 SAAADI, per germline. In DNA, the CDR3 is TGCGCCAGCAGGGACAGGGTAGGGGATGAAAAACTGTTTTTT. This codes for CASRDRVGDEKLFF.

This clonotype was observed many times. This chain joins TRBV7-8 and TRBJ1-2; tentative D call: TRBD1 (5 bases). Trimming left V 3 bases short and J 2 bases short, with 7 bases between. This CDR3 is 13 amino acids long. Germline V gene data show CDR1 as SGHVS and CDR2 as FQNEAQ. The CDR3 DNA reads as TGTGCCAGCAGCTTGACAGAGAACTATGGCTACACCTTC. Residues: CASSLTENYGYTF.

V and J are TRBV6-1 and TRBJ2-5; no clear D. The CDR3 totals 14 residues. The ends were cut back, 8 bases at V and 1 base at J, with 14 bases in the middle. The germline V gene has CDR1 MNHNS and CDR2 SASEGT. CDR3 nucleotide sequence: TGTGCCAGCGGTGTCGGACGGGTCCAAGAGACCCAGTACTTC. As protein: CASGVGRVQETQYF.

Concerning this clonotype: A read error may be the cause here, since a much bigger clone is one base away. The conserved phenylalanine or tryptophan is not found at the CDR3 terminus, so this likely reflects a read error. The chain carries TRBV7-9 and TRBJ2-7, with D tentatively TRBD2 (6 bases). The length of the CDR3 is 14 residues. The V and J ends lost 4 bases and 3 bases respectively, with 13 bases between them. Germline lookup yields CDR1 SEHNR and CDR2 FQNEAQ (reference sequence). CDR3 sequence (DNA): TGTGCCAGCAGCTACAGCGGGTACTACTACGAGCAGTACCTC. This translates into CASSYSGYYYEQYL.

The V call is TRBV7-2, the J call TRBJ1-2, with D possibly matching TRBD1 (6 bases). This CDR3 comprises 17 residues. V was clipped by 2 bases and J by 2 bases, with 18 bases between them. Germline-derived CDR1 and CDR2 are SGHTA and FQGNSA. CDR3 residues: CASSLNVGAGANYGYTF. CDR3 sequence (DNA): TGTGCCAGCAGCTTAAATGTGGGGGCAGGGGCAAACTATGGCTACACCTTC.

The chain has TRBV4-3 and TRBJ1-2, with D perhaps TRBD1 (5 bases). Germline-derived CDR1 and CDR2 are LGHNA and YSLEER. V was cut by 5 bases and J by 8 bases, with 18 bases left in between. The CDR3 runs 14 residues. The chain's CDR3 is CASSATAGEDGYTF. The DNA of the CDR3 is TGCGCCAGCAGCGCTACGGCGGGGGAAGACGGCTACACCTTC.

This clonotype was seen many times. V gene TRBV20-1 combines with J gene TRBJ2-5, with a weak D call TRBD2 (6 bases). CDR1 is DFQATT and CDR2 is SNEGSKA in the germline V gene (reference sequence). The CDR3 consists of 13 residues. Between the trimmed V and J ends, which lost 6 bases and 4 bases, there was a span of 15 bases. This chain's CDR3 is CSATPGGPETQYF. The CDR3 nucleotides are TGCAGTGCCACCCCAGGAGGGCCAGAGACCCAGTACTTC.

The V and J genes are TRBV29-1 and TRBJ1-3, with D unclear. Germline V gene data show CDR1 as SQVTM and CDR2 as ANQGSEA. The CDR3 length is 11 residues. V was cut by 3 bases and J by 7 bases, with 7 bases left in between. The CDR3 is CSVDIGNTIYF. The CDR3 nucleotides read TGCAGCGTTGACATAGGGAACACCATATATTTT.

As regards this clonotype: It may be a read error: a sequence one base away is much more abundant. The chain couples TRBV29-1 to TRBJ2-7; 8 bases fit TRBD1. Germline CDR1 is SQVTM and CDR2 is ANQGSEA. There are 12 residues in the CDR3. The CDR3 is CSVTGGRYGQYF. CDR3 in DNA: TGCAGCGTTACAGGGGGAAGGTACGGGCAGTACTTC.

Ten or more counts support this clonotype. The V and J genes are TRBV5-6 and TRBJ1-1; 7 bases are a match to TRBD1. Looked up from germline, CDR1 is SGHDT and CDR2 is YYEEEE. V was pared by 6 bases and J by 0 bases, with 11 bases of the junction left unmatched. The CDR3 length is 16 residues. The CDR3 DNA is TGTGCCAGCAACTACGTGGGACAGACTTTGAACACTGAAGCTTTCTTT. Translating gives CASNYVGQTLNTEAFF.

Many counts were recorded for this clonotype. The chain joins TRBV5-6 to TRBJ1-1; weak D call: TRBD1 (5 bases). Germline assignment: CDR1 SGHDT and CDR2 YYEEEE. The CDR3 length is 17 residues. Trimming left V 2 bases short and J 0 bases short, with 17 bases between. This chain's CDR3 is CASSFPGTYEMNTEAFF. The CDR3, as DNA: TGTGCCAGCAGCTTCCCCGGGACTTACGAGATGAACACTGAAGCTTTCTTT.

This clonotype has a handful of counts. DNA for the CDR3: TGCGCCAGCACCCTGACAGGTTCAACAGAGACCCAGTACTTC. The encoded protein is CASTLTGSTETQYF. V and J are TRBV5-1 and TRBJ2-5; D perhaps matches TRBD1 (6 bases). Germline CDR1 reads SGHRS; CDR2 reads YFSETQ. The V end lost 6 bases, the J end lost 4 bases, and 16 bases lay between the germline ends. The CDR3 totals 14 residues.

The table lists this clonotype with a count of one. The chain carries TRBV24-1 and TRBJ2-5; 7 positions agree with TRBD2. V lost 12 bases to trimming and J lost 5 bases; unmatched junction nucleotides: 20. The CDR3 extends over 16 amino acids. CDR1 is KGHDR, CDR2 SFDVKD, per germline. The CDR3 is CAWSAKGLAVGETQYF. The DNA of the CDR3 is TGTGCCTGGAGTGCCAAGGGGCTAGCGGTCGGGGAGACCCAGTACTTC.

The table lists this clonotype with many counts. This CDR3 is CASSLEGLYQPQHF. For the CDR3, the DNA is TGTGCCAGCAGCTTGGAGGGGCTGTACCAGCCCCAGCATTTT. The chain combines TRBV5-5 with TRBJ1-5; weak D call: TRBD1 (5 bases). The CDR3 has 14 amino acids. From germline, CDR1 is SGHKS and CDR2 YYEKEE (reference sequence). Trimming shortened V by 0 bases and J by 7 bases, and 11 bases separated the two germline ends.

This clonotype has a count of ten or more. This chain uses TRBV7-8 with TRBJ2-7; D is uncertain. V gave up 5 bases and J gave up 0 bases, with 17 bases separating them. The CDR3 is 16 residues long. Germline CDR1 SGHVS, CDR2 FQNEAQ. CDR3 nucleotides: TGTGCCAGCAGCCAAGATTGGGCGGCTAGCTCCTACGAGCAGTACTTC. This codes for CASSQDWAASSYEQYF.

This clonotype was observed at least ten times. J is TRBJ1-2 and V is TRBV2, with 9 bases identical to TRBD1. Germline-derived CDR1 and CDR2 are SNHLY and FYNNEI. CDR3 length: 15 residues. V lost 2 bases, J lost 9 bases, and 10 bases stayed unmatched. This CDR3 is CASSESLGQGGSYTF. CDR3 nucleotides: TGTGCCAGCAGTGAAAGCCTGGGACAGGGCGGGAGCTACACCTTC.

This rearrangement joins TRBV7-3 to TRBJ1-1, with 9 positions matching TRBD1. CDR1 is SGHTA and CDR2 is FQGTGA in the germline V gene. The trim removed 8 bases at V and 4 bases at J, leaving 8 bases unmatched. The CDR3 contains 14 residues. The CDR3 bases are TGTGCCAGCTCCGCAGGACAGGGGACCACTGAAGCTTTCTTT. It specifies CASSAGQGTTEAFF.

This clonotype has a single count. The V gene is TRBV2, the J gene TRBJ2-5, with 7 bases lining up with TRBD1. V was pared by 7 bases and J by 2 bases, with 13 bases of the junction left unmatched. Germline assignment: CDR1 SNHLY and CDR2 FYNNEI. The CDR3 is made up of 16 amino acids. CDR3 residues: CASTPDRAWSQETQYF. For the CDR3, the DNA is TGTGCCAGCACTCCTGACAGGGCCTGGAGTCAAGAGACCCAGTACTTC.

This clonotype was detected ten times or more. This sequence joins TRBV7-9 and TRBJ1-6; D is unresolved. Germline lookup yields CDR1 SEHNR and CDR2 FQNEAQ (reference sequence). Trimming pared 1 base from V and 0 bases from J, leaving 10 bases between. The CDR3 extends over 17 amino acids. This CDR3 is CASSLVRRPSYNSPLHF. In nucleotides, the CDR3 is TGTGCCAGCAGCTTAGTGCGACGGCCCTCCTATAATTCACCCCTCCACTTT.

This clonotype was seen ten or more times. The V call is TRBV7-8, the J call TRBJ1-6, with D maybe TRBD1 (6 bases). This CDR3 region has 18 residues. Germline CDR1 reads SGHVS; CDR2 reads FQNEAQ. The V gene lost 4 bases and the J gene lost 0 bases, with 16 bases spanning the gap. The DNA of the CDR3 is TGTGCCAGCAGCTCAACCTCCAGGGGAAGCTCCTATAATTCACCCCTCCACTTT. Its protein is CASSSTSRGSSYNSPLHF.

The chain has TRBV29-1 and TRBJ2-7; 8 positions agree with TRBD2. Trimming took 8 bases from V and 7 from J; bases not matched to a gene: 16. This CDR3 contains 14 residues. CDR1 is SQVTM, CDR2 ANQGSEA, per germline. The CDR3 sequence: CSLVFTSGYNEQYF. The CDR3 DNA is TGCAGCCTGGTGTTTACTAGCGGCTACAATGAGCAGTACTTC.

This chain joins TRBV19 and TRBJ2-7; 9 bases map to TRBD2. Judging by the DNA end, TRBJ2-1 fits better; the J call may be wrong. CDR1 is LNHDA, CDR2 SQIVND, per germline (reference sequence). The CDR3 extends over 14 amino acids. The CDR3 DNA reads as TGTGCCAGTAGGTTTAGCGGGGGAGCTAATGAGCAGTTCTTC. Amino acid sequence: CASRFSGGANEQFF.

As for this clonotype: Just one base apart from a much larger clone, this may be a read error. The genes are TRBV2 and TRBJ2-1; D gene ambiguous. V lost 7 bases, J lost 8 bases, and 6 bases lay in between. The germline CDR1 and CDR2 sequences are SNHLY and FYNNEI. This CDR3 has 10 residues. CDR3 residues: CASKADEQFF. The CDR3 DNA follows: TGTGCCAGCAAGGCGGATGAGCAGTTCTTC.